A single sample is the source of the 27 T cell receptor beta chains below, sequenced in a study of post-analysis software for immune sequencing data. Included in the TCR beta cDNA libraries were unique molecular identifiers. TCRdb called the PCR reads again in MiXCR, with one record for every CDR3 protein. This table has approximately 260,000 distinct CDR3 sequences, 36% appearing once. Study-wide results and limits: Controls had lower frequencies than patients of about 5 TRBV segments, which included TRBV5-6, TRBV5-1 and TRBV20-1.

What these receptors recognize is not known. Source material: blood. These receptors were taken from a girl aged 10 to 17 with multiple sclerosis.

The CDR3 protein is CASSLYEAGIQYF. The CDR3 DNA reads TGTGCCAGCAGCTTATACGAGGCAGGCATTCAGTACTTC. The chain combines TRBV7-9 with TRBJ2-4; the D is unclear. In germline, CDR1 is SEHNR, CDR2 FQNEAQ (reference sequence). Trimming removed 2 bases from V and 9 bases from J, with 11 bases in between. The CDR3 sequence is 13 residues long.

The chain joins TRBV20-1 to TRBJ2-1; no firm D call. The CDR3 totals 14 residues. V lost 0 bases to trimming and J lost 6 bases, with 12 bases between them. The germline gives CDR1 DFQATT, CDR2 SNEGSKA (reference sequence). CDR3 nucleotides: TGCAGTGCTAGAGATCATAAAGCTCTCAATGAGCAGTTCTTC. Translation gives CSARDHKALNEQFF.

This clonotype was recorded a few times. The chain links TRBV27 to TRBJ2-2; tentative D call: TRBD1 (6 bases). The CDR3 loop spans 13 amino acids. Germline assignment: CDR1 MNHEY and CDR2 SMNVEV (reference sequence). V lost 5 bases and J 8 bases, leaving 12 bases between the germline ends. CDR3 nucleotides: TGTGCCAGCAGTCTACAGGGTAGTGGGGAGCTGTTTTTT. This sequence encodes CASSLQGSGELFF.

This clonotype was observed at least ten times. The V and J genes are TRBV20-1 and TRBJ1-2; D perhaps matches TRBD1 (5 bases). The V gene lost 5 bases and the J gene lost 5 bases, with 15 bases spanning the gap. Germline CDR1 is DFQATT and CDR2 is SNEGSKA (reference sequence). The CDR3 has 13 amino acids. The CDR3 DNA reads as TGCAGTGCTTCCCTGACAGCAGGGTATGGCTACACCTTC. Amino acids: CSASLTAGYGYTF.

Details on this clonotype: A much larger clone differs by one base, so this may be a read error. This chain links TRBV20-1 with TRBJ2-3; no firm D call. There are 14 residues in the CDR3. The germline V gene has CDR1 DFQATT and CDR2 SNEGSKA (reference sequence). V lost 4 bases, J lost 1 base, and 12 bases lay in between. As DNA, the CDR3 is TGCAGTGCTACCTCCTTTTCTGGCACAGATACGCAGTATTTT. It translates to CSATSFSGTDTQYF.

This sequence joins TRBV24-1 and TRBJ2-3; maybe TRBD1 (5 bases). In germline, CDR1 is KGHDR, CDR2 SFDVKD. With 4 bases removed from V and 7 bases from J, the gap between germline ends came to 17 bases. This CDR3 comprises 15 residues. The CDR3 sequence: CATSDSQDLSHTQYF. The CDR3, as DNA: TGTGCCACCAGTGACTCACAGGATTTGAGTCATACGCAGTATTTT.

This clonotype was found many times. The chain employs TRBV14 and TRBJ2-3; D is undetermined. V was trimmed by 4 bases and J by 0 bases, leaving 14 bases between them. Germline V gives CDR1 SGHDN, CDR2 FVKESK. The CDR3 is 16 residues long. CDR3 DNA sequence: TGTGCCAGCAGCCCCCCGGGCCGGTTTAGCACAGATACGCAGTATTTT. Its translation: CASSPPGRFSTDTQYF.

This clonotype was observed at least ten times. The chain employs TRBV20-1 and TRBJ1-4; TRBD1 might be the D (6 bases). CDR3 size: 12 residues. From germline, CDR1 is DFQATT and CDR2 SNEGSKA (reference sequence). CDR3 nucleotide sequence: TGCAGCACCAGGGGCCTCAGGGAAAAACTGTTTTTT. Amino acids: CSTRGLREKLFF.

V usage is TRBV20-1 and J usage is TRBJ2-1; the match to TRBD2 covers 9 bases. The CDR3 extends over 17 amino acids. V trimming: 3 bases; J trimming: 5 bases; junction bases outside the gene matches: 14. CDR1 and CDR2 (germline): DFQATT, SNEGSKA (reference sequence). For the CDR3, the DNA is TGCAGTGCTAGGGCGGCTCTGGCGGGAGGGCCAAACAATGAGCAGTTCTTC. Protein product: CSARAALAGGPNNEQFF.

This rearrangement joins TRBV18 to TRBJ1-1; D is uncertain. The V and J ends lost 6 bases and 0 bases respectively, with 8 bases between them. The CDR3 has 13 residues. The germline CDR1 and CDR2 sequences are KGHSH and LQKENI. The CDR3 sequence: CASSANLNTEAFF. The CDR3 DNA follows: TGTGCCAGCTCGGCTAACCTGAACACTGAAGCTTTCTTT.

As concerns this clonotype: A much larger clone is a single base away; this may be a read error. The chain links TRBV20-1 to TRBJ1-2; D is perhaps TRBD1 (5 bases). Deletions cut 1 base from V and 8 bases from J, with 17 bases between. In germline, CDR1 is DFQATT, CDR2 SNEGSKA (reference sequence). The CDR3 totals 14 residues. CDR3 DNA sequence: TGCAGTGCTAGAGGAGCAGGGAAATGGGAGGGCTACACCTTC. Translation gives CSARGAGKWEGYTF.

This clonotype was detected ten times or more. This chain connects TRBV4-1 to TRBJ2-3, with D hard to call. The ends were cut back, 2 bases at V and 3 bases at J, with 3 bases in the middle. Germline V gene lookup returns CDR1 MGHRA and CDR2 YSYEKL. CDR3 length equals 12 residues. CDR3 in amino acids: CASSQRTDTQYF. CDR3 DNA: TGCGCCAGCAGCCAAAGAACAGATACGCAGTATTTT.

This clonotype was recorded a few times. This chain connects TRBV23-1 to TRBJ2-7, with 9 positions matching TRBD1. TRBV23-1 is treated as an ORF (open reading frame) with a function not yet certain. Trimming at V came to 8 bases and at J to 5 bases, leaving 10 bases not matched to a gene. CDR3 length: 14 residues. The CDR3 is CASSNQQGANEQYF. Here the CDR3 DNA reads TGCGCCAGCTCCAACCAACAGGGGGCTAACGAGCAGTACTTC.

The CDR3 here is CSVEGQTYEQYF. CDR3 DNA: TGCAGCGTGGAGGGACAGACCTACGAGCAGTACTTC. The J gene is TRBJ2-4, the V gene TRBV29-1; TRBD1 is a possible D gene (7 bases). The J call may be wrong; the DNA end is better matched by TRBJ2-7. In germline, CDR1 is SQVTM, CDR2 ANQGSEA. CDR3 size: 12 residues.

This clonotype was seen ten or more times. The rearrangement links TRBV2 to TRBJ2-1, with D hard to call. The CDR3 length is 15 residues. CDR1 and CDR2 from the germline V gene are SNHLY and FYNNEI. Trimming left V 2 bases short and J 0 bases short, with 8 bases between. The CDR3 protein is CASSERRSSYNEQFF. CDR3 bases: TGTGCCAGCAGTGAACGGCGGAGCTCCTACAATGAGCAGTTCTTC.

In this sample, this clonotype turned up many times. V is TRBV19 and J is TRBJ2-1, with D unclear. Looked up from germline, CDR1 is LNHDA and CDR2 is SQIVND (reference sequence). Between the trimmed V and J ends, which lost 1 base and 7 bases, there was a span of 14 bases. This CDR3 is 15 amino acids long. The CDR3 nucleotides are TGTGCCAGTAGTATAGCCGTCGGGCTTTGGAATGAGCAGTTCTTC. Protein: CASSIAVGLWNEQFF.

V usage is TRBV7-2 and J usage is TRBJ2-3, with a possible D match to TRBD2 (5 bases). The CDR3 is 12 amino acids. Trimming shortened V by 4 bases and J by 8 bases, and 10 bases separated the two germline ends. The germline CDR1 and CDR2 sequences are SGHTA and FQGNSA. The CDR3 loop is CASSSTAGTQYF. As DNA, the CDR3 is TGTGCCAGCAGCTCCACGGCGGGTACGCAGTATTTT.

This sequence joins TRBV20-1 and TRBJ2-5; TRBD2 matches at 10 bases. Germline trimming cut 0 bases from V and 11 bases from J; bases unmatched to any gene: 6. This CDR3 spans 13 amino acids. The V gene's germline CDR1 is DFQATT and CDR2 SNEGSKA (reference sequence). CDR3: CSARETSGIEQYF. Here the CDR3 DNA reads TGCAGTGCTAGAGAAACTAGCGGGATTGAGCAGTACTTC.

This clonotype was observed a few times. The chain employs TRBV5-1 and TRBJ1-1, with a weak D call TRBD1 (6 bases). The V end was cut by 4 bases, the J end by 4 bases, with 17 bases between. CDR3 length equals 15 residues. Germline V gives CDR1 SGHRS, CDR2 YFSETQ. The CDR3 DNA reads TGCGCCAGCAGCGCGAACAGGGAAAGGAGCACTGAAGCTTTCTTT. This sequence encodes CASSANRERSTEAFF.

This clonotype was seen repeatedly, ten times or more. This chain connects TRBV14 to TRBJ2-1, with D perhaps TRBD2 (5 bases). In germline, CDR1 is SGHDN, CDR2 FVKESK. The CDR3 consists of 14 residues. The V end was cut by 0 bases, the J end by 9 bases, with 12 bases between. This chain's CDR3 is CASSQDTGMAEQFF. The CDR3 coding sequence is TGTGCCAGCAGCCAAGATACGGGAATGGCTGAGCAGTTCTTC.

Only a few counts were recorded for this clonotype. The CDR3 spells CASSLGASGGIGYNEQFF. The CDR3 nucleotides read TGTGCCAGCAGCTTGGGGGCTAGCGGGGGGATTGGGTACAATGAGCAGTTCTTC. The V and J genes are TRBV5-6 and TRBJ2-1; 11 positions agree with TRBD2. The CDR3 is made up of 18 amino acids. V trimming: 0 bases; J trimming: 4 bases; junction bases outside the gene matches: 9. The germline V gene encodes CDR1 SGHDT and CDR2 YYEEEE.

This clonotype occurred many times. The chain employs TRBV20-1 and TRBJ1-2, with TRBD1 identical over 7 bases. Trimming took 7 bases from V and 6 from J; bases not matched to a gene: 11. Germline loops: CDR1 DFQATT, CDR2 SNEGSKA (reference sequence). The CDR3 covers 13 residues. The CDR3 sequence is CSVRDRVGNGYTF. The CDR3 DNA is TGCAGTGTGCGAGACAGGGTCGGAAATGGCTACACCTTC.

This clonotype was counted a few times. The chain recombines TRBV7-9 with TRBJ1-4, with a weak D call TRBD1 (5 bases). CDR1 is SEHNR, CDR2 FQNEAQ, per germline (reference sequence). The V and J ends lost 5 bases and 4 bases respectively, with 23 bases between them. This CDR3 has 18 residues. This chain's CDR3 is CASSGGTAPALLNEKLFF. The CDR3 DNA reads as TGTGCCAGCAGCGGGGGGACGGCGCCCGCTTTACTTAATGAAAAACTGTTTTTT.

This rearrangement joins TRBV20-1 to TRBJ1-3, with 8 bases identical to TRBD1. This CDR3 spans 14 amino acids. V lost 5 bases and J lost 0; bases outside the gene matches: 3. Per the germline V gene, CDR1 is DFQATT and CDR2 is SNEGSKA (reference sequence). CDR3 loop: CSAADRVSGNTIYF. CDR3 DNA: TGCAGTGCTGCGGACAGGGTCTCTGGAAACACCATATATTTT.

Comments on this clonotype: One end of the junction is discordant with germline, which a read error may explain. CDR3 DNA sequence: TGTGCCAGCAGTTTCCTATCTGGGACAGTTAATGAAAAACCGTTTTTT. It encodes CASSFLSGTVNEKPFF. The rearrangement joins TRBV27 to TRBJ1-4; 7 bases align to TRBD1. Germline loops: CDR1 MNHEY, CDR2 SMNVEV (reference sequence). The CDR3 sequence is 16 residues long. The full variable domain, its missing parts supplied by reference TRBV27 and TRBJ1-4, is EAQVTQNPRYLITVTGKKLTVTCSQNMNHEYMSWYRQDPGLGLRQIYYSMNVEVTDKGDVPEGYKVSRKEKRNFPLILESPSPNQTSLYFCASSFLSGTVNEKPFFGSGTQLSVL.

Points on this clonotype: This could be a read error, since a much larger clone is one nucleotide away. This chain uses TRBV29-1 with TRBJ1-2; TRBD1 matches at 11 bases. The CDR3 runs 13 residues. V lost 7 bases, J lost 7 bases, and 8 bases stayed unmatched. From germline, CDR1 is SQVTM and CDR2 ANQGSEA. The chain's CDR3 is CSAEGQGVGGYTF. CDR3 DNA sequence: TGCAGCGCGGAGGGACAGGGGGTAGGTGGCTACACCTTC.

This clonotype was observed many times. The chain recombines TRBV5-1 with TRBJ2-1, with TRBD2 matching 11 bases. The ends lost 4 bases at V and 0 bases at J; junction bases unmatched: 15. Germline values: CDR1 SGHRS, CDR2 YFSETQ. There are 20 residues in the CDR3. CDR3 loop: CASSRGGGLAGLSSYNEQFF. CDR3 nucleotides: TGCGCCAGCAGCCGCGGAGGCGGACTAGCGGGTCTCAGCTCCTACAATGAGCAGTTCTTC.